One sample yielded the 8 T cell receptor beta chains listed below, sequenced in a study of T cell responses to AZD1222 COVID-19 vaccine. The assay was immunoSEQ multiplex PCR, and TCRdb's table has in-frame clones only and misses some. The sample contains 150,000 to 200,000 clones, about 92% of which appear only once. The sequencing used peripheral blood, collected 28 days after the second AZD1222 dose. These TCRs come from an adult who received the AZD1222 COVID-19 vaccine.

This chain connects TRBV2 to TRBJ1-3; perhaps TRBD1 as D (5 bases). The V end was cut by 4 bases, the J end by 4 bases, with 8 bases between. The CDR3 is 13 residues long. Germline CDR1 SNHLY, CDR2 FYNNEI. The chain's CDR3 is CASSGDSGNTIYF. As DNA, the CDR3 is TGTGCCAGCAGTGGGGACTCAGGAAACACCATATATTTT.

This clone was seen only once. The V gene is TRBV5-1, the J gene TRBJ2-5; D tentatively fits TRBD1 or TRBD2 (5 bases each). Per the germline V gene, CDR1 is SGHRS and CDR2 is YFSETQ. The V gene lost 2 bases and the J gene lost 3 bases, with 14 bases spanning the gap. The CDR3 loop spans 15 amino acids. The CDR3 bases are TGCGCCAGCAGCTTTCTCGGGGCAAGGAAAGAGACCCAGTACTTC. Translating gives CASSFLGARKETQYF.

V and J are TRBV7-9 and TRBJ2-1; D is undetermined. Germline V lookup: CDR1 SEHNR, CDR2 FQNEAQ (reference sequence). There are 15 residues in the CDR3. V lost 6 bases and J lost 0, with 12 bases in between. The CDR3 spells CASSAFTSSYNEQFF. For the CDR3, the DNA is TGTGCCAGCAGTGCCTTTACGAGCTCCTACAATGAGCAGTTCTTC. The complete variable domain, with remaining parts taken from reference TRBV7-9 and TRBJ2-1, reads DTGVSQNPRHKITKRGQNVTFRCDPISEHNRLYWYRQTLGQGPEFLTYFQNEAQLEKSRLLSDRFSAERPKGSFSTLEIQRTEQGDSAMYLCASSAFTSSYNEQFFGPGTRLTVL.

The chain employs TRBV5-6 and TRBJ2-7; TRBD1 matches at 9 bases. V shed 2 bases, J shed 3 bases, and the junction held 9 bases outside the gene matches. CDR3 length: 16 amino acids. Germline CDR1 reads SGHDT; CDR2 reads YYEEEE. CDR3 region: CASSLSWGQGLYEQYF. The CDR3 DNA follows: TGTGCCAGCAGCTTAAGTTGGGGACAGGGACTCTACGAGCAGTACTTC. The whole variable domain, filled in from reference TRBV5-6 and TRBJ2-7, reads DAGVTQSPTHLIKTRGQQVTLRCSPKSGHDTVSWYQQALGQGPQFIFQYYEEEERQRGNFPDRFSGHQFPNYSSELNVNALLLGDSALYLCASSLSWGQGLYEQYFGPGTRLTVT.

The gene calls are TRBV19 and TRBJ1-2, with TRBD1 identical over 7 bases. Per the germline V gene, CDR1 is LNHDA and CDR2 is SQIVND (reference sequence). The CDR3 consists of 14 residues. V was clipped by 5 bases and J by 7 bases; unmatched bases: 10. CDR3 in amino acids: CASSPREGAFGYTF. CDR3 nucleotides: TGTGCCAGTAGTCCCAGAGAGGGGGCGTTTGGCTACACCTTC. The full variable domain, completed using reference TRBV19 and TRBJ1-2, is DGGITQSPKYLFRKEGQNVTLSCEQNLNHDAMYWYRQDPGQGLRLIYYSQIVNDFQKGDIAEGYSVSREKKESFPLTVTSAQKNPTAFYLCASSPREGAFGYTFGSGTRLTVV.

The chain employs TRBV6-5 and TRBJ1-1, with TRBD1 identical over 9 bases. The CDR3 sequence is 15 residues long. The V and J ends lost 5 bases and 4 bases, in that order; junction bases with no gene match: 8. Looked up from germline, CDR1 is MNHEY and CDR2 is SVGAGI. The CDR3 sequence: CASSPWDRAGTEAFF. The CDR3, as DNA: TGTGCCAGCAGTCCTTGGGACAGGGCGGGCACTGAAGCTTTCTTT.

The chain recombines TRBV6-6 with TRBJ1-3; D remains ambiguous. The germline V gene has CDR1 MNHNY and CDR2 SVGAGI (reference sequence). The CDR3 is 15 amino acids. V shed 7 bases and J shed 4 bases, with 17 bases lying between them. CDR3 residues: CASTHGSGAGNTIYF. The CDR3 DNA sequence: TGTGCCAGCACCCACGGAAGTGGAGCGGGAAACACCATATATTTT.

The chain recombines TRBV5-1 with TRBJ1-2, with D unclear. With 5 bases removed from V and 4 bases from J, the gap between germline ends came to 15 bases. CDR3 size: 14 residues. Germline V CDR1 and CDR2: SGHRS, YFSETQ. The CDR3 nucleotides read TGCGCCAGCAGGGCTTCAGGAGACGGCTATGGCTACACCTTC. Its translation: CASRASGDGYGYTF. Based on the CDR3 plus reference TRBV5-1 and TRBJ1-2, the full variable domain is KAGVTQTPRYLIKTRGQQVTLSCSPISGHRSVSWYQQTPGQGLQFLFEYFSETQRNKGNFPGRFSGRQFSNSRSEMNVSTLELGDSALYLCASRASGDGYGYTFGSGTRLTVV.